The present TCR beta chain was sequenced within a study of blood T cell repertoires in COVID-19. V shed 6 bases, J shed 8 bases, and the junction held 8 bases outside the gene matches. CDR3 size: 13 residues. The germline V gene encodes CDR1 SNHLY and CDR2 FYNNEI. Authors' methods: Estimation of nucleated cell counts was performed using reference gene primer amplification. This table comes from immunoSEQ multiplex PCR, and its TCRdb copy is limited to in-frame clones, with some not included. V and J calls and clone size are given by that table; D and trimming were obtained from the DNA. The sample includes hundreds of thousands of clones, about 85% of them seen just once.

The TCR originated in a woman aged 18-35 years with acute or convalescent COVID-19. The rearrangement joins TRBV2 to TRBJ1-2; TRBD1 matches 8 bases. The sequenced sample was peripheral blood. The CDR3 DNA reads TGTGCCAGCAGCGACAGGGGCGGAGGCGGCTACACCTTC. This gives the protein CASSDRGGGGYTF.